The 3 T cell receptor beta chains presented below share a single source sample, sequenced in a study of OX40 agonist ivuxolimab in advanced cancers. Sequencing used immunoSEQ multiplex PCR; TCRdb keeps in-frame clones, though not all of them. The table records about 35,000 clones, roughly 84% of them present only once. The sample here was CD4+ or CD8+ T cells sorted from blood, taken in a trial of the OX40 agonist ivuxolimab. These receptors all come from an adult with an advanced solid tumor such as melanoma, head and neck, liver or kidney cancer.

The chain recombines TRBV5-4 with TRBJ2-1; perhaps D is TRBD1 or TRBD2 (6 bases each). This CDR3 comprises 15 residues. V shed 4 bases and J shed 9 bases, with 20 bases lying between them. Germline V gene lookup returns CDR1 SGHNT and CDR2 YYREEE (reference sequence). The CDR3 reads CASSPTLAGGGEQFF. CDR3 DNA sequence: TGTGCCAGCAGCCCCACACTAGCTGGGGGCGGTGAGCAGTTCTTC.

The rearrangement uses TRBV6-1 and TRBJ2-2; 7 bases agree with TRBD1. Germline V CDR1 and CDR2: MNHNS, SASEGT. The CDR3 spans 13 residues. The ends lost 5 bases at V and 6 bases at J; junction bases unmatched: 3. This chain's CDR3 is CASSRDRAGELFF. The CDR3, as DNA: TGTGCCAGCAGTCGAGACAGGGCCGGGGAGCTGTTTTTT.

The chain is built from TRBV11-2 and TRBJ2-7, with D tentatively TRBD1 (5 bases). The V and J ends lost 4 bases and 6 bases respectively, with 13 bases between them. The CDR3 consists of 13 residues. Germline lookup yields CDR1 SGHAT and CDR2 FQNNGV. The CDR3 DNA is TGTGCCAGCAGCTGGCCGGAAGGGGTCGAGCAGTACTTC. Amino acid sequence: CASSWPEGVEQYF.